This T cell receptor (beta chain) is drawn from a study of CD8 T cells in ankylosing spondylitis. In TCRdb, the 5' RACE reads were re-called with MiXCR into one record per CDR3 protein. The sample lists approximately 240,000 distinct CDR3 sequences, more than 20% occurring once. This CDR3 has 14 amino acids. Trimming cost V 0 bases and J 7 bases; bases outside gene matches: 8. CDR1 DFQATT and CDR2 SNEGSKA come from the germline V gene (reference sequence). This clonotype was counted at least ten times. Its target is unknown. Study results and limitations: Disease-linked clones bore a CD8+ phenotype and were relatively rare in peripheral blood.

Source material: blood, either unsorted or a sorted T cell fraction (not recorded which). This receptor was taken from a male donor with ankylosing spondylitis or in good health (not recorded which). The V gene is TRBV20-1, the J gene TRBJ2-7, with 8 positions matching TRBD2. CDR3 DNA: TGCAGTGCTAGAGAACGAAGATTAGCGGGAGAGCAGTACTTC. This gives the protein CSARERRLAGEQYF.